This T cell receptor beta chain was documented in a study of cytomegalovirus exposure and HLA in healthy donors. The germline V gene encodes CDR1 MRHNA and CDR2 SNTAGT. The CDR3 sequence is 16 residues long. Trimming at V came to 6 bases and at J to 2 bases, leaving 11 bases not matched to a gene. The PCR made use of 60 Vbeta and 13 Jbeta primers. Measured with immunoSEQ multiplex PCR; TCRdb has only the in-frame clones, and not every one. Its listing shows roughly 220,000 clones. Sample: PBMCs. The V gene is TRBV6-4, the J gene TRBJ2-3; 7 bases are a match to TRBD1. This sequence was found in a girl aged 2 to 10 in good health and CMV-seropositive. This chain's CDR3 is CASRYRDRANTDTQYF. CDR3 sequence (DNA): TGTGCCAGCAGATACCGGGACAGAGCCAACACAGATACGCAGTATTTT.